Shown below are 29 T cell receptor beta chains from a single sample sequenced in a study of beta chain features in type 1 diabetes. Study outcomes and limitations: People with Type 1 diabetes carried modestly yet significantly shorter TCRB CDR3s in all four CD4+ subsets.

Investigators reverse transcribed all isolated RNA, so they sequenced expressed TCRB transcripts. Sequenced by immunoSEQ multiplex PCR; TCRdb stores in-frame clones only, minus some. The sample yields approximately 360,000 clones, around an eighth seen once. Antigens of these TCRs are unknown. The sequenced sample was naive CD4+ T cells from blood. The receptors derive from a young woman with type 1 diabetes.

This clone has more than one count but fewer than ten. This chain links TRBV4-3 with TRBJ2-2; 7 bases agree with TRBD2. This CDR3 is built from 16 residues. The germline V gene has CDR1 LGHNA and CDR2 YSLEER. Trimming took 0 bases from V and 6 from J; bases not matched to a gene: 7. The CDR3 here is CASSQETGTTPGELFF. Here the CDR3 DNA reads TGCGCCAGCAGCCAAGAAACCGGGACTACGCCCGGGGAGCTGTTTTTT.

This rearrangement joins TRBV30 to TRBJ1-2; TRBD1 might be the D (6 bases). The CDR3 runs 13 residues. In germline, CDR1 is GTSNPN, CDR2 SVGIG (reference sequence). V gave up 0 bases and J gave up 8 bases, with 13 bases separating them. In DNA form, the CDR3 reads TGTGCCTGGAGTGTAAACAGGGCTCTCGGCTACACCTTC. Residues: CAWSVNRALGYTF.

The J gene is TRBJ1-5, the V gene TRBV11-2; 9 nucleotides match TRBD1. CDR1 is SGHAT and CDR2 is FQNNGV in the germline V gene. The CDR3 covers 14 residues. After removal of 5 bases from V and 7 bases from J, the junction contained 6 bases not matched to a gene. CDR3 sequence (DNA): TGTGCCAGCAGCACCGACAGGGGGGTCCAGCCCCAGCATTTT. It encodes CASSTDRGVQPQHF.

The V gene is TRBV30, the J gene TRBJ2-1, with 10 positions matching TRBD2. This CDR3 is built from 17 residues. The V and J ends lost 1 base and 2 bases, in that order; junction bases with no gene match: 8. Germline CDR1 GTSNPN, CDR2 SVGIG (reference sequence). The CDR3 sequence: CAWSGHGLAETYNEQFF. The CDR3 region has the DNA TGTGCCTGGAGTGGCCATGGACTAGCGGAGACCTACAATGAGCAGTTCTTC.

The V call is TRBV30, the J call TRBJ1-4; D gene ambiguous. Germline V gene sequence: CDR1 GTSNPN, CDR2 SVGIG (reference sequence). The V gene lost 2 bases and the J gene lost 5 bases, with 3 bases spanning the gap. The CDR3 runs 11 residues. DNA for the CDR3: TGTGCCTGGAGTCCGAATGAAAAACTGTTTTTT. Its translation: CAWSPNEKLFF.

The CDR3 is CAWRTGGLSTEAFF. In DNA form, the CDR3 reads TGTGCCTGGAGAACGGGGGGCTTGAGCACTGAAGCTTTCTTT. The chain has TRBV30 and TRBJ1-1; a weak D match, TRBD1 (6 bases). CDR3 length: 14 residues. Trimming stripped 3 bases from V and 4 bases from J, with 15 bases between. In germline, CDR1 is GTSNPN, CDR2 SVGIG (reference sequence).

The rearrangement joins TRBV27 to TRBJ2-7, with D tentatively TRBD2 (6 bases). Trimming took 2 bases from V and 4 from J, leaving 18 bases between them. CDR1 and CDR2 (germline): MNHEY, SMNVEV (reference sequence). The length of the CDR3 is 16 residues. The CDR3 sequence is CASSLLGGGMRYEQYF. CDR3 bases: TGTGCCAGCAGTTTACTGGGTGGAGGGATGAGGTACGAGCAGTACTTC.

The chain employs TRBV4-3 and TRBJ2-1, with 8 bases that match TRBD2. The CDR3 has 13 amino acids. Germline V gives CDR1 LGHNA, CDR2 YSLEER. V shed 3 bases, J shed 12 bases, and the junction held 7 bases outside the gene matches. For the CDR3, the DNA is TGCGCCAGCAGCCAGACCCCGGGACTAGTGCAGTTCTTC. Translating it yields CASSQTPGLVQFF.

The chain uses TRBV11-2 and TRBJ2-5; D is possibly TRBD2 (5 bases). The V and J ends lost 2 bases and 5 bases respectively, with 12 bases between them. The CDR3 is 14 residues long. Germline V CDR1 and CDR2: SGHAT, FQNNGV. The CDR3 loop reads CASSLNPSRETQYF. The DNA for the CDR3 is TGTGCCAGCAGCTTAAATCCTAGCCGGGAGACCCAGTACTTC.

This clone was seen a handful of times. The chain is built from TRBV9 and TRBJ2-5; maybe TRBD2 (6 bases). Trimming took off 0 bases at V and 5 bases at J, with 11 bases between the two ends. CDR1 and CDR2 (germline): SGDLS, YYNGEE. The CDR3 runs 14 residues. The CDR3 sequence is CASSVDPLAETQYF. As DNA, the CDR3 is TGTGCCAGCAGCGTAGACCCCCTAGCGGAGACCCAGTACTTC.

This rearrangement joins TRBV4-3 to TRBJ2-1; 12 bases agree with TRBD2. V lost 4 bases to trimming and J lost 0 bases; unmatched junction nucleotides: 4. The CDR3 extends over 17 amino acids. Germline CDR1 LGHNA, CDR2 YSLEER. The CDR3 coding sequence is TGCGCCAGCAGCCGGGGACTAGCGGGTAGCTCCTACAATGAGCAGTTCTTC. Its translation is CASSRGLAGSSYNEQFF.

This clone was seen a few times. This sequence joins TRBV18 and TRBJ1-5, with D maybe TRBD1 (5 bases). Trimming cost V 8 bases and J 7 bases, with 24 bases left between them. The CDR3 runs 16 residues. CDR1 and CDR2 from the germline V gene are KGHSH and LQKENI. The CDR3 DNA reads TGTGCCAGCACGCACTCCACTTCCAGGGTGGACCAGCCCCAGCATTTT. Translated: CASTHSTSRVDQPQHF.

This clone was seen once. J is TRBJ2-5 and V is TRBV11-3; no clear D gene. The CDR3 runs to 11 residues. Germline CDR1 reads SGHNT; CDR2 reads YENEEA. The V end lost 5 bases, the J end lost 3 bases, and 4 bases lay between the germline ends. The CDR3 is CASSIKETQYF. In DNA, the CDR3 is TGTGCCAGCAGCATTAAAGAGACCCAGTACTTC.

This clone was seen more than once but under ten times. This chain connects TRBV5-4 to TRBJ2-1, with 8 bases lining up with TRBD1. The CDR3 spans 15 residues. CDR1 and CDR2 (germline): SGHNT, YYREEE (reference sequence). The trim removed 1 base at V and 3 bases at J, leaving 3 bases unmatched. CDR3 DNA sequence: TGTGCCAGCAGCTTGATGGGACAGGTCTACAATGAGCAGTTCTTC. This encodes CASSLMGQVYNEQFF.

The chain couples TRBV19 to TRBJ2-1; 7 nucleotides match TRBD2. Germline CDR1 and CDR2: LNHDA and SQIVND (reference sequence). The CDR3 consists of 13 residues. Germline trimming cut 7 bases from V and 2 bases from J; bases unmatched to any gene: 2. CDR3 nucleotides: TGTGCCAGTACGAGCGGGGCCTACAATGAGCAGTTCTTC. It codes for CASTSGAYNEQFF.

This sequence joins TRBV7-2 and TRBJ2-1, with 11 bases matching TRBD2. Per germline, CDR1 SGHTA and CDR2 FQGNSA. J gave up 6 bases and V 3 bases, and 7 bases lay outside the gene matches. The CDR3 is 16 residues long. The CDR3 loop reads CASSFIAGGLGNEQFF. CDR3 nucleotides: TGTGCCAGCAGCTTCATAGCGGGGGGGCTTGGCAATGAGCAGTTCTTC.

This clone showed up just a few times. The chain couples TRBV5-4 to TRBJ2-1, with 8 bases identical to TRBD2. V trimming: 0 bases; J trimming: 8 bases; junction bases outside the gene matches: 7. The length of the CDR3 is 15 residues. Germline CDR1 is SGHNT and CDR2 is YYREEE (reference sequence). The CDR3: CASSLELAVRDEQFF. CDR3 nucleotides: TGTGCCAGCAGCTTGGAACTAGCGGTTAGAGATGAGCAGTTCTTC.

The chain couples TRBV19 to TRBJ1-2; D uncertain. V lost 6 bases to trimming and J lost 7 bases, with 12 bases between them. This CDR3 has 12 amino acids. Germline CDR1 and CDR2: LNHDA and SQIVND (reference sequence). The CDR3 bases are TGTGCCAGTAGCCTGCGGGGATCTGGCTACACCTTC. The encoded protein is CASSLRGSGYTF.

The CDR3 nucleotides read TGTGCCAGCAGCTTTGCAGGGGTCGAGCAGTACTTC. It translates to CASSFAGVEQYF. V and J are TRBV5-4 and TRBJ2-7, with D possibly TRBD1 on 6 matching bases. This CDR3 contains 12 residues. CDR1 is SGHNT, CDR2 YYREEE, per germline (reference sequence). Trimming took 2 bases from V and 6 from J, leaving 9 bases between them.

This chain joins TRBV15 and TRBJ2-7; the match to TRBD2 covers 11 bases. With V trimmed by 4 bases and J by 7 bases, 15 bases remained unmatched. Germline V gene lookup returns CDR1 LNHNV and CDR2 YYDKDF (reference sequence). The CDR3 runs to 17 residues. CDR3 nucleotide sequence: TGTGCCACCAGCAAGAGTGGTCTAGCGGGGGGTATTAGAGAGCAGTACTTC. Protein sequence: CATSKSGLAGGIREQYF.

This clone was counted a few times. The chain recombines TRBV28 with TRBJ2-7; D ambiguous. Germline lookup yields CDR1 MDHEN and CDR2 SYDVKM. Trimming shortened V by 6 bases and J by 2 bases, and 11 bases separated the two germline ends. CDR3 length: 13 residues. The CDR3 spells CASSRDLPYEQYF. Written as DNA, the CDR3 is TGTGCCAGCAGCCGCGACTTACCCTACGAGCAGTACTTC.

This clone has more than one count but fewer than ten. The genes are TRBV11-2 and TRBJ2-1; D perhaps matches TRBD2 (6 bases). V dropped 4 bases and J dropped 7 bases, with 14 bases sitting between them. CDR1 is SGHAT and CDR2 is FQNNGV in the germline V gene. The CDR3 covers 14 residues. The CDR3 region is CASSSQGLLNEQFF. The CDR3 nucleotides are TGTGCCAGCAGCTCCCAGGGACTTTTAAATGAGCAGTTCTTC.

The rearrangement uses TRBV6-5 and TRBJ1-6, with a tentative D call TRBD1 (6 bases). V was cut by 7 bases and J by 7 bases, with 11 bases left in between. The germline CDR1 and CDR2 sequences are MNHEY and SVGAGI. This CDR3 comprises 13 residues. CDR3 DNA sequence: TGTGCCAGCAAGCGGGACAAAAATTCACCCCTCCACTTT. Translation: CASKRDKNSPLHF.

This clone has a handful of counts. The chain combines TRBV9 with TRBJ1-1; a weak D match, TRBD1 (5 bases). Trimming left V 6 bases short and J 0 bases short, with 18 bases between. Germline CDR1 SGDLS, CDR2 YYNGEE. The length of the CDR3 is 16 residues. CDR3 nucleotide sequence: TGTGCCAGCACCAGAGGGGAGGGATACTTGAACACTGAAGCTTTCTTT. This gives the protein CASTRGEGYLNTEAFF.

This rearrangement joins TRBV7-9 to TRBJ1-5, with D perhaps TRBD1 (6 bases). Germline V gene data show CDR1 as SEHNR and CDR2 as FQNEAQ (reference sequence). The CDR3 runs 15 residues. V dropped 5 bases and J dropped 2 bases, with 13 bases sitting between them. The CDR3 sequence: CASSTSGTRNQPQHF. CDR3 sequence (DNA): TGTGCCAGCAGCACCTCCGGGACACGCAATCAGCCCCAGCATTTT.

The genes are TRBV7-9 and TRBJ1-1; no clear D gene. Germline-derived CDR1 and CDR2 are SEHNR and FQNEAQ (reference sequence). The CDR3 loop spans 15 amino acids. Trimming removed 5 bases from V and 0 bases from J, with 13 bases in between. The DNA of the CDR3 is TGTGCCAGCAGCCTTACTGCGGTGATGAACACTGAAGCTTTCTTT. Protein product: CASSLTAVMNTEAFF.

The chain carries TRBV30 and TRBJ2-5; D call uncertain. Trimming pared 2 bases from V and 5 bases from J, leaving 6 bases between. The CDR3 is 11 amino acids. Germline V gene lookup returns CDR1 GTSNPN and CDR2 SVGIG (reference sequence). Written as DNA, the CDR3 is TGTGCCTGGAGTCCCGCGGAGACCCAGTACTTC. It is translated as CAWSPAETQYF.

In this sample, this clone turned up a few times. V is TRBV5-1 and J is TRBJ2-7; D is undetermined. There are 15 residues in the CDR3. Trimming stripped 2 bases from V and 0 bases from J, with 12 bases between. The germline V gene encodes CDR1 SGHRS and CDR2 YFSETQ. For the CDR3, the DNA is TGCGCCAGCAGCTTCTCCCCATCCGGCTCCTACGAGCAGTACTTC. It translates to CASSFSPSGSYEQYF.

The V gene is TRBV5-1, the J gene TRBJ2-5; D call uncertain. There are 16 residues in the CDR3. The V gene's germline CDR1 is SGHRS and CDR2 YFSETQ. V was clipped by 0 bases and J by 4 bases, with 16 bases between them. The CDR3 DNA sequence: TGCGCCAGCAGCTTGGTTCCCCCCCCAGGAAGAGAGACCCAGTACTTC. Its protein is CASSLVPPPGRETQYF.